The 18 T cell receptor beta chains presented below share a single source sample, sequenced in a study of blood T cell repertoires in COVID-19 (dated by TCRdb to 2018 to 2021). Library method: the immunoSEQ multiplex PCR assay. Drawn from immuneACCESS, this table holds only the in-frame rearrangements with V and J called that TCRdb kept. Clones are partly lost; checked studies trace under half to an unresolved V gene and leave the rest unexplained. In this sample the table shows 250,000 to 350,000 clones, 85% of which occur a single time. The top ten hold around 2.3% of the sample. Material for sequencing was PBMCs or T cells enriched from blood (not recorded which). The receptors originated from a woman aged 50 to 60 who had recovered from COVID-19.

The J gene is TRBJ2-2, the V gene TRBV7-3; tentatively, D is TRBD1 (6 bases). With 5 bases removed from V and 6 bases from J, the gap between germline ends came to 16 bases. This CDR3 region has 15 residues. Looked up from germline, CDR1 is SGHTA and CDR2 is FQGTGA. CDR3 region: CASSPHRVSPGELFF. The CDR3 bases are TGTGCCAGCAGCCCCCACAGGGTATCTCCCGGGGAGCTGTTTTTT.

The chain has TRBV6-6 and TRBJ1-1; D possibly corresponds to TRBD1 (6 bases). CDR3 length: 13 amino acids. V was trimmed by 6 bases and J by 1 base, leaving 9 bases between them. Germline CDR1 and CDR2: MNHNY and SVGAGI (reference sequence). For the CDR3, the DNA is TGTGCCAGCAGACTGGGGGCGAACACTGAAGCTTTCTTT. It yields the protein CASRLGANTEAFF.

The V and J genes are TRBV30 and TRBJ1-1, with a tentative D call TRBD1 (6 bases). The CDR3 extends over 14 amino acids. CDR1 and CDR2 (germline): GTSNPN, SVGIG (reference sequence). V lost 4 bases and J 7 bases, leaving 19 bases between the germline ends. The CDR3 loop reads CAWNGRGGFGEAFF. Here the CDR3 DNA reads TGTGCCTGGAATGGCAGGGGTGGTTTTGGTGAAGCTTTCTTT.

The CDR3 DNA sequence: TGTGCCACCAGCAGAGATACAGGGCGAGCTTTCTTT. Protein sequence: CATSRDTGRAFF. V is TRBV15 and J is TRBJ1-1; possibly TRBD1 for D (6 bases). The germline V and J ends were trimmed by 0 bases and 10 bases, with 9 bases remaining between them. The CDR3 sequence is 12 residues long. Germline CDR1 is LNHNV and CDR2 is YYDKDF (reference sequence).

V usage is TRBV5-8 and J usage is TRBJ2-1; 8 bases match TRBD2. The germline V gene encodes CDR1 SGHTS and CDR2 YDEGEE. After removal of 0 bases from V and 4 bases from J, the junction contained 0 bases not matched to a gene. There are 14 residues in the CDR3. CDR3 nucleotides: TGTGCCAGCAGCTTGGAGCGGGGGTACAATGAGCAGTTCTTC. Its protein is CASSLERGYNEQFF.

The chain couples TRBV19 to TRBJ2-1; TRBD1 agrees at 7 bases. CDR1 and CDR2 (germline): LNHDA, SQIVND (reference sequence). J lost 4 bases, V lost 3 bases, and 6 bases had no gene match. CDR3 size: 15 residues. Written as DNA, the CDR3 is TGTGCCAGTAGTATCTCCGGGACAGTATACAATGAGCAGTTCTTC. It translates to CASSISGTVYNEQFF.

The CDR3 here is CASSIVSSGSSYNEQFF. DNA for the CDR3: TGTGCCAGTAGTATAGTTTCTAGCGGGTCCTCCTACAATGAGCAGTTCTTC. The rearrangement uses TRBV19 and TRBJ2-1; 8 positions agree with TRBD2. CDR3 length: 17 residues. From germline, CDR1 is LNHDA and CDR2 SQIVND (reference sequence). The ends lost 1 base at V and 0 bases at J; junction bases unmatched: 5.

This clone was picked up many times. V is TRBV10-3 and J is TRBJ1-6; tentative D call: TRBD1 (6 bases). The CDR3 is 14 residues long. The ends were cut back, 3 bases at V and 10 bases at J, with 13 bases in the middle. CDR1 is ENHRY and CDR2 is SYGVKD in the germline V gene. CDR3 nucleotides: TGTGCCATCAGTGATGGGGGGGACACCTCACCCCTCCACTTT. As protein: CAISDGGDTSPLHF.

The V gene is TRBV3-1 (or the pseudogene TRBV3-2), the J gene TRBJ1-1, with D uncertain. The CDR3 sequence is 16 residues long. Germline V gene data show CDR1 as LGHDT and CDR2 as YNNKEL (reference sequence). Deletions cut 7 bases from V and 2 bases from J, with 20 bases between. CDR3 loop: CASTLTTAPTNTEAFF. CDR3 coding DNA: TGTGCCAGCACCCTCACCACTGCACCAACTAACACTGAAGCTTTCTTT.

This clone was picked up one time. The chain joins TRBV4-3 to TRBJ1-2; weak D call: TRBD1 (5 bases). Trimming removed 2 bases at V and 6 bases at J, with 10 bases between. This CDR3 comprises 13 residues. Germline V gene sequence: CDR1 LGHNA, CDR2 YSLEER. The CDR3 here is CASSQRRGDGYTF. The CDR3 DNA is TGCGCCAGCAGCCAAAGGAGGGGTGATGGCTACACCTTC.

The CDR3 DNA is TGTGCCAGCAGTGAATCAGGCAATCAGCCCCAGCATTTT. This translates into CASSESGNQPQHF. V is TRBV6-1 and J is TRBJ1-5; no clear D. Trimming pared 2 bases from V and 2 bases from J, leaving 4 bases between. The CDR3 has 13 residues. CDR1 is MNHNS and CDR2 is SASEGT in the germline V gene.

The chain combines TRBV25-1 with TRBJ2-4; 7 bases match TRBD1. V shed 4 bases and J 3 bases; nucleotides not matched to a gene: 6. Germline loops: CDR1 MGHDK, CDR2 SYGVNS. The CDR3 covers 15 residues. CDR3 coding DNA: TGTGCCAGCAGTGGCAACAGGGGTAGCAAAAACATTCAGTACTTC. This gives the protein CASSGNRGSKNIQYF.

The genes are TRBV18 and TRBJ2-1; 8 nucleotides line up with TRBD2. V lost 4 bases, J lost 9 bases, and 5 bases stayed unmatched. This CDR3 contains 13 residues. From germline, CDR1 is KGHSH and CDR2 LQKENI. The CDR3 region has the DNA TGTGCCAGCTCACAGGGACTAGTCTCTGAGCAGTTCTTC. It translates to CASSQGLVSEQFF. Complete variable domain (other parts from reference TRBV18 and TRBJ2-1): NAGVMQNPRHLVRRRGQEARLRCSPMKGHSHVYWYRQLPEEGLKFMVYLQKENIIDESGMPKERFSAEFPKEGPSILRIQQVVRGDSAAYFCASSQGLVSEQFFGPGTRLTVL.

The chain has TRBV19 and TRBJ1-2; no clear D gene. This CDR3 is 14 amino acids long. V was clipped by 3 bases and J by 2 bases, with 10 bases between them. Germline V gene data show CDR1 as LNHDA and CDR2 as SQIVND (reference sequence). The CDR3 protein is CASSIVAVNYGYTF. In DNA form, the CDR3 reads TGTGCCAGTAGTATCGTGGCGGTGAACTATGGCTACACCTTC.

The gene calls are TRBV10-3 and TRBJ2-7; D is possibly TRBD2 (6 bases). In germline, CDR1 is ENHRY, CDR2 SYGVKD. The length of the CDR3 is 14 residues. Trimming shortened V by 4 bases and J by 7 bases, and 17 bases separated the two germline ends. This CDR3 reads CAISVLGTSGEQYF. CDR3 DNA: TGTGCCATCAGTGTGCTGGGGACTTCGGGGGAGCAGTACTTC.

This clone was observed a handful of times. The V gene is TRBV18, the J gene TRBJ1-1, with 7 bases lining up with TRBD1. The CDR3 totals 15 residues. The J segment lost 2 bases and the V segment lost 4 bases, leaving 7 bases of the junction unmatched. CDR1 is KGHSH and CDR2 is LQKENI in the germline V gene. The chain's CDR3 is CASSRYRDRNTEAFF. The DNA for the CDR3 is TGTGCCAGCTCACGTTACCGGGACAGAAACACTGAAGCTTTCTTT.

The chain recombines TRBV6-5 with TRBJ1-1; 7 bases agree with TRBD1. The CDR3 has 13 amino acids. Losses at the gene ends were 5 bases for V and 5 bases for J; bases not matched to a gene: 5. Per the germline V gene, CDR1 is MNHEY and CDR2 is SVGAGI. The CDR3 is CASSRQGGTEAFF. DNA for the CDR3: TGTGCCAGCAGTAGACAGGGTGGGACTGAAGCTTTCTTT.

This chain connects TRBV18 to TRBJ2-5; TRBD2 matches at 7 bases. The junction had 5 bases not matched to a gene; V was cut back by 2 bases and J by 5 bases. Germline values: CDR1 KGHSH, CDR2 LQKENI. The CDR3 loop spans 14 amino acids. CDR3 DNA: TGTGCCAGCTCACCAGGGGGAGGGCAGGAGACCCAGTACTTC. Translation: CASSPGGGQETQYF.